The 32 T cell receptor beta chains listed next were all sequenced from one sample in a study of blood T cell repertoires in COVID-19. TCRdb's copy holds only in-frame clones and misses some; the assay was immunoSEQ multiplex PCR. The sample lists some 99,000 clones; about 90% were seen once. Sequenced material: peripheral blood. Receptors were obtained from a man between 65 and 80 years old with acute or convalescent COVID-19.

The chain has TRBV6-6 and TRBJ1-2; D remains unclear. The CDR3 is 12 amino acids. Germline V gives CDR1 MNHNY, CDR2 SVGAGI (reference sequence). The chain's CDR3 is CAADREGYGYTF. Here the CDR3 DNA reads TGTGCTGCGGATCGGGAGGGCTATGGCTACACCTTC.

This clone appeared a few times. The chain combines TRBV19 with TRBJ1-2, with TRBD1 as a possible D gene (5 bases). V lost 3 bases and J 4 bases, leaving 12 bases between the germline ends. CDR1 is LNHDA and CDR2 is SQIVND in the germline V gene (reference sequence). The CDR3 loop spans 14 amino acids. The DNA for the CDR3 is TGTGCCAGTAGTATTCCCGGGACTACCTATGGCTACACCTTC. It encodes CASSIPGTTYGYTF.

CDR3 in DNA: TGCGCCAGCAGTATGGACAGGGGGAACGAGCAGTACTTC. Protein product: CASSMDRGNEQYF. The chain recombines TRBV5-1 with TRBJ2-7, with TRBD1 identical over 10 bases. J lost 5 bases, V lost 5 bases, and 4 bases had no gene match. The V gene's germline CDR1 is SGHRS and CDR2 YFSETQ. The CDR3 is made up of 13 amino acids.

The DNA for the CDR3 is TGTGCCAGCAGCTTCGGGGGGTTGGAGACCCAGTACTTC. Translating it yields CASSFGGLETQYF. This rearrangement joins TRBV5-4 to TRBJ2-5; 7 positions agree with TRBD2. Germline values: CDR1 SGHNT, CDR2 YYREEE (reference sequence). The CDR3 is 13 residues long. Trimming cost V 2 bases and J 5 bases; bases outside gene matches: 3.

The genes are TRBV5-6 and TRBJ1-5; D unclear. CDR3 length equals 16 residues. V was trimmed by 1 base and J by 0 bases, leaving 11 bases between them. Germline V gene lookup returns CDR1 SGHDT and CDR2 YYEEEE. CDR3 bases: TGTGCCAGCAGCTTGAAGTTTGCGGGTAGCAATCAGCCCCAGCATTTT. Its protein is CASSLKFAGSNQPQHF. Full variable domain (rest looked up from reference TRBV5-6 and TRBJ1-5): DAGVTQSPTHLIKTRGQQVTLRCSPKSGHDTVSWYQQALGQGPQFIFQYYEEEERQRGNFPDRFSGHQFPNYSSELNVNALLLGDSALYLCASSLKFAGSNQPQHFGDGTRLSIL.

The CDR3: CASSYSAGATEAFF. The CDR3, as DNA: TGTGCCAGCAGTTACTCGGCAGGGGCCACTGAAGCTTTCTTT. The rearrangement uses TRBV6-5 and TRBJ1-1, with D tentatively TRBD1 (6 bases). Trimming took 0 bases from V and 4 from J, leaving 9 bases between them. This CDR3 comprises 14 residues. Germline V CDR1 and CDR2: MNHEY, SVGAGI.

The chain employs TRBV11-3 and TRBJ1-2, with TRBD1 matching 10 bases. This CDR3 is built from 14 residues. Looked up from germline, CDR1 is SGHNT and CDR2 is YENEEA. Unmatched junction bases numbered 5, after V lost 5 bases and J lost 5 bases. CDR3 bases: TGTGCCAGCAGCCGGCGGACAGGGGGGTATGGCTACACCTTC. Protein product: CASSRRTGGYGYTF.

V and J are TRBV5-5 and TRBJ1-5, with 8 nucleotides matching TRBD1. Germline V gene lookup returns CDR1 SGHKS and CDR2 YYEKEE (reference sequence). The CDR3 extends over 18 amino acids. After removal of 0 bases from V and 6 bases from J, the junction contained 14 bases not matched to a gene. The CDR3 loop is CASSLERVLDRAAQPQHF. CDR3 nucleotide sequence: TGTGCCAGCAGCTTGGAAAGGGTATTGGACAGGGCCGCTCAGCCCCAGCATTTT.

CDR3 sequence (DNA): TGTGCCAGCAGTTTTGACAGGCTTTCCTACGAGCAGTACGTC. Amino acids: CASSFDRLSYEQYV. This sequence joins TRBV28 and TRBJ2-7; weak D call: TRBD1 (6 bases). With 3 bases removed from V and 1 base from J, the gap between germline ends came to 10 bases. Germline CDR1 reads MDHEN; CDR2 reads SYDVKM. CDR3 length equals 14 residues.

The rearrangement joins TRBV6-5 to TRBJ1-4; 12 nucleotides agree with TRBD1. The trim removed 5 bases at V and 8 bases at J, leaving 3 bases unmatched. The germline V gene encodes CDR1 MNHEY and CDR2 SVGAGI. There are 14 residues in the CDR3. As DNA, the CDR3 is TGTGCCAGCAGTCGGGACAGGGGGCGCGAAAAACTGTTTTTT. This encodes CASSRDRGREKLFF.

V is TRBV28 and J is TRBJ2-3; 8 bases map to TRBD2. The CDR3 has 15 residues. The germline CDR1 and CDR2 sequences are MDHEN and SYDVKM. Unmatched junction bases numbered 2, after V lost 2 bases and J lost 1 base. The CDR3 sequence is CASSLPGGGTDTQYF. The CDR3 nucleotides are TGTGCCAGCAGTTTACCCGGGGGGGGCACAGATACGCAGTATTTT.

This rearrangement joins TRBV7-8 to TRBJ2-4; weak D call: TRBD1 (5 bases). Trimming took off 5 bases at V and 8 bases at J, with 10 bases between the two ends. CDR1 and CDR2 from the germline V gene are SGHVS and FQNEAQ. The CDR3 has 12 residues. The CDR3 loop is CASSQDRYIQYF. Written as DNA, the CDR3 is TGTGCCAGCAGCCAAGACAGATACATTCAGTACTTC. Supplemented by reference TRBV7-8 and TRBJ2-4, the full variable domain reads GAGVSQSPRYKVAKRGQDVALRCDPISGHVSLFWYQQALGQGPEFLTYFQNEAQLDKSGLPSDRFFAERPEGSVSTLKIQRTQQEDSAVYLCASSQDRYIQYFGAGTRLSVL.

In this sample, this clone turned up a few times. The V call is TRBV6-5, the J call TRBJ2-7; 9 bases agree with TRBD1. This CDR3 region has 14 residues. The germline gives CDR1 MNHEY, CDR2 SVGAGI. With V trimmed by 6 bases and J by 2 bases, 5 bases remained unmatched. The CDR3 loop reads CASSRDREAYEQYF. DNA of the CDR3: TGTGCCAGCAGCCGGGACAGGGAGGCCTACGAGCAGTACTTC.

The gene calls are TRBV30 and TRBJ2-3, with 10 nucleotides matching TRBD2. The ends lost 0 bases at V and 2 bases at J; junction bases unmatched: 14. CDR3 size: 19 residues. From germline, CDR1 is GTSNPN and CDR2 SVGIG (reference sequence). Here the CDR3 DNA reads TGTGCCTGGAGTGTAGGCGGAGTAGGACTAGCGGAAGTCACAGATACGCAGTATTTT. This translates into CAWSVGGVGLAEVTDTQYF.

The V and J genes are TRBV9 and TRBJ2-7, with D possibly TRBD2 on 5 matching bases. Trimming cost V 4 bases and J 1 base, with 9 bases left between them. There are 13 residues in the CDR3. Per germline, CDR1 SGDLS and CDR2 YYNGEE. CDR3 sequence: CASSPGLSYEQYF. The CDR3 DNA is TGTGCCAGCAGCCCCGGACTTTCCTACGAGCAGTACTTC. The entire variable domain, with the rest obtained from reference TRBV9 and TRBJ2-7, is as follows: DSGVTQTPKHLITATGQRVTLRCSPRSGDLSVYWYQQSLDQGLQFLIQYYNGEERAKGNILERFSAQQFPDLHSELNLSSLELGDSALYFCASSPGLSYEQYFGPGTRLTVT.

On this clone itself: The sample contains more than one DNA sequence encoding this CDR3. V gene TRBV11-2 combines with J gene TRBJ1-4, with TRBD1 identical over 8 bases. CDR1 and CDR2 from the germline V gene are SGHAT and FQNNGV. Trimming at V came to 5 bases and at J to 7 bases, leaving 6 bases not matched to a gene. The CDR3 length is 14 residues. The CDR3 coding sequence is TGTGCCAGCAGCCCGGACAGGGCCTCTGAAAAACTGTTTTTT. Protein product: CASSPDRASEKLFF.

This chain uses TRBV7-9 with TRBJ1-6; 7 nucleotides agree with TRBD1. The CDR3 sequence is 14 residues long. The V and J ends lost 3 bases and 8 bases, in that order; junction bases with no gene match: 4. Looked up from germline, CDR1 is SEHNR and CDR2 is FQNEAQ (reference sequence). CDR3: CASSFTGEDSPLHF. Written as DNA, the CDR3 is TGTGCCAGCAGCTTTACAGGGGAAGATTCACCCCTCCACTTT.

This clone was detected once. The chain uses TRBV20-1 and TRBJ1-1; D remains ambiguous. The CDR3 spans 12 residues. V lost 3 bases to trimming and J lost 4 bases, with 9 bases between them. Germline V lookup: CDR1 DFQATT, CDR2 SNEGSKA (reference sequence). As DNA, the CDR3 is TGCAGTGCTAGTCCTGGAGGCACTGAAGCTTTCTTT. It translates to CSASPGGTEAFF.

V gene TRBV4-2 combines with J gene TRBJ2-1, with TRBD2 matching over 10 bases. Germline loops: CDR1 LGHNA, CDR2 YNFKEQ. V was pared by 0 bases and J by 11 bases, with 7 bases of the junction left unmatched. This CDR3 has 15 amino acids. The DNA of the CDR3 is TGTGCCAGCAGCCAAGATTCGGCTAGCGGGGGCCAGCAGTTCTTC. Translation gives CASSQDSASGGQQFF.

This clone was picked up one time. The chain has TRBV5-1 and TRBJ2-7; tentative D call: TRBD2 (6 bases). The CDR3 spans 15 residues. Looked up from germline, CDR1 is SGHRS and CDR2 is YFSETQ. V was clipped by 0 bases and J by 7 bases, with 17 bases between them. For the CDR3, the DNA is TGCGCCAGCAGCTTGGCCGGAGGGATTGGGATTGAGCAGTACTTC. Translation gives CASSLAGGIGIEQYF.

V usage is TRBV24-1 and J usage is TRBJ1-5; 9 positions agree with TRBD1. Per the germline V gene, CDR1 is KGHDR and CDR2 is SFDVKD. CDR3 length: 14 residues. V shed 9 bases, J shed 7 bases, and the junction held 9 bases outside the gene matches. The CDR3 here is CATHHRGPGQPQHF. CDR3 sequence (DNA): TGTGCCACCCACCACAGGGGGCCTGGACAGCCCCAGCATTTT.

The chain recombines TRBV29-1 with TRBJ2-5; TRBD1 is a possible D gene (6 bases). The CDR3 totals 12 residues. CDR1 SQVTM and CDR2 ANQGSEA come from the germline V gene. Deletions cut 4 bases from V and 2 bases from J, with 8 bases between. DNA of the CDR3: TGCAGCGTTGGAGGACAGCAAGAGACCCAGTACTTC. Protein product: CSVGGQQETQYF. The full variable domain, in which reference TRBV29-1 and TRBJ2-5 provide the parts outside the CDR3, is SAVISQKPSRDICQRGTSLTIQCQVDSQVTMMFWYRQQPGQSLTLIATANQGSEATYESGFVIDKFPISRPNLTFSTLTVSNMSPEDSSIYLCSVGGQQETQYFGPGTRLLVL.

V gene TRBV6-2 or TRBV6-3 combines with J gene TRBJ2-1, with TRBD2 matching 9 bases. Per germline, CDR1 MNHEY and CDR2 SVGEGT. V lost 0 bases and J lost 7; bases outside the gene matches: 7. This CDR3 spans 16 amino acids. The CDR3 reads CASSYSLAGITNEQFF. The CDR3, as DNA: TGTGCCAGCAGTTACTCCCTAGCGGGGATTACAAATGAGCAGTTCTTC.

The chain joins TRBV5-1 to TRBJ2-1; 9 bases align to TRBD2. This CDR3 comprises 15 residues. The V and J ends lost 4 bases and 1 base, in that order; junction bases with no gene match: 3. CDR1 and CDR2 (germline): SGHRS, YFSETQ. CDR3 protein: CASSPSGGSYNEQFF. DNA of the CDR3: TGCGCCAGCAGCCCCAGCGGGGGGTCCTACAATGAGCAGTTCTTC.

The J gene is TRBJ1-2, the V gene TRBV19; possibly TRBD1 for D (6 bases). V was shortened by 7 bases and J by 4 bases, with 22 bases between the two germline ends. The germline CDR1 and CDR2 sequences are LNHDA and SQIVND (reference sequence). This CDR3 has 16 amino acids. The CDR3 here is CASNPGTSLQSYGYTF. The DNA for the CDR3 is TGTGCCAGTAATCCGGGGACATCCCTTCAATCCTATGGCTACACCTTC. Based on the CDR3 plus reference TRBV19 and TRBJ1-2, the full variable domain is DGGITQSPKYLFRKEGQNVTLSCEQNLNHDAMYWYRQDPGQGLRLIYYSQIVNDFQKGDIAEGYSVSREKKESFPLTVTSAQKNPTAFYLCASNPGTSLQSYGYTFGSGTRLTVV.

This clone has just a few counts. The J gene is TRBJ1-2, the V gene TRBV5-6, with TRBD1 as a possible D gene (5 bases). CDR3 size: 14 residues. Germline CDR1 SGHDT, CDR2 YYEEEE. Trimming left V 1 base short and J 3 bases short, with 10 bases between. In DNA form, the CDR3 reads TGTGCCAGCAGCTTGCAGGGTGTCGACTATGGCTACACCTTC. Amino acids: CASSLQGVDYGYTF.

The chain uses TRBV5-1 and TRBJ2-1, with 10 bases aligning to TRBD2. The CDR3 consists of 14 residues. Trimming cost V 4 bases and J 9 bases; bases outside gene matches: 7. Looked up from germline, CDR1 is SGHRS and CDR2 is YFSETQ. CDR3 in DNA: TGCGCCAGCAGCGGCCGGGGACTAGCGCTTGAGCAGTTCTTC. Encoded protein: CASSGRGLALEQFF.

The genes are TRBV5-5 and TRBJ1-6; D may be TRBD1 (5 bases). The germline V gene has CDR1 SGHKS and CDR2 YYEKEE (reference sequence). This CDR3 contains 14 residues. Trimming pared 5 bases from V and 5 bases from J, leaving 11 bases between. As DNA, the CDR3 is TGTGCCAGCAGGGGCAGGGCGGATAATTCACCCCTCCACTTT. Its translation is CASRGRADNSPLHF.

J is TRBJ2-3 and V is TRBV30; 7 positions agree with TRBD1. Trimming removed 1 base from V and 4 bases from J; junction bases left unmatched: 5. The CDR3 has 14 amino acids. Germline CDR1 and CDR2: GTSNPN and SVGIG (reference sequence). The CDR3 bases are TGTGCCTGGAGTGGATACAGGGGCGCAGATACGCAGTATTTT. It yields the protein CAWSGYRGADTQYF.

The genes are TRBV3-1 (or the pseudogene TRBV3-2) and TRBJ1-3; D might be TRBD1 (5 bases). V lost 1 base to trimming and J lost 9 bases, with 10 bases between them. Looked up from germline, CDR1 is LGHDT and CDR2 is YNNKEL (reference sequence). This CDR3 spans 13 amino acids. CDR3 sequence reads: CASSQAQVSTIYF. The CDR3 DNA reads TGTGCCAGCAGCCAAGCACAGGTGAGCACCATATATTTT.

This clone is a singleton in its sample. This chain uses TRBV4-1 with TRBJ1-6; D gene uncertain. The CDR3 is 16 residues long. V was cut by 7 bases and J by 7 bases, with 20 bases left in between. The germline gives CDR1 MGHRA, CDR2 YSYEKL. The CDR3 DNA reads as TGCGCCAGCACCAAAAGCGGAGGGCGGGGAAATTCACCCCTCCACTTT. This encodes CASTKSGGRGNSPLHF.

The chain links TRBV6-5 to TRBJ2-5; 8 bases match TRBD2. Germline V CDR1 and CDR2: MNHEY, SVGAGI. The CDR3 contains 15 residues. Trimming cost V 6 bases and J 7 bases; bases outside gene matches: 13. The CDR3 DNA is TGTGCCAGCAGCCCAACCACCGGGACTAGTGGGACCCAGTACTTC. Encoded protein: CASSPTTGTSGTQYF.